Below are 27 T cell receptor beta chains sequenced from a single sample in a study of metastatic and nonmetastatic thyroid tumors. From the PCR reads, TCRdb re-called clones with MiXCR. The repertoire includes 3,500 to 5,000 clones, more than 30% of them detected once, and 40% to 50% sits in the top ten. Thyroid surgery took place with no prior treatment in any patient. The source material was tumor tissue. Every receptor here comes from a female donor with papillary thyroid cancer or a benign thyroid nodule (not recorded which). Some clones in this sample may be carry-over from other donors' samples.

The V call is TRBV18, the J call TRBJ1-4, with 9 bases matching TRBD1. The CDR3 spans 13 residues. The V segment lost 6 bases and the J segment 8 bases; nucleotides outside the gene matches: 4. CDR1 KGHSH and CDR2 LQKENI come from the germline V gene. The CDR3 loop is CASSPGQGEKLFF. In nucleotides, the CDR3 is TGTGCCAGCTCTCCGGGACAGGGCGAAAAACTGTTTTTT.

V gene TRBV20-1 combines with J gene TRBJ2-2; 7 bases map to TRBD2. Germline trimming cut 4 bases from V and 6 bases from J; bases unmatched to any gene: 5. The CDR3 has 13 residues. The germline CDR1 and CDR2 sequences are DFQATT and SNEGSKA (reference sequence). The DNA for the CDR3 is TGCAGTGCTATCGGGGAGGGCCCCGGGGAGCTGTTTTTT. Protein: CSAIGEGPGELFF.

In its sample, this clone was seen a few times. The V gene is TRBV28, the J gene TRBJ2-7; D may be TRBD2 (6 bases). This CDR3 has 14 amino acids. Germline V gives CDR1 MDHEN, CDR2 SYDVKM. The V and J ends lost 5 bases and 2 bases respectively, with 13 bases between them. The CDR3 bases are TGTGCCAGCAGTCGGAGGGACGGGACCTACGAGCAGTACTTC. Its protein is CASSRRDGTYEQYF.

This clone has a handful of counts. A read error may account for a junction end that differs from germline. This sequence joins TRBV12-5 and TRBJ1-5, with a weak D call TRBD1 (5 bases). This CDR3 has 13 amino acids. CDR1 and CDR2 from the germline V gene are LGHNT and FRNRAP. CDR3 amino acids: CSSGLGVNQPQHF. CDR3 nucleotide sequence: TGTTCTAGTGGTTTGGGGGTGAATCAGCCCCAGCATTTT.

CDR3 DNA: TGTGCCAGTCTAGTGGCTAGCGGGAGCAATACGCAGTATTTT. It translates to CASLVASGSNTQYF. The chain uses TRBV6-1 and TRBJ2-3; 10 bases map to TRBD2. V gave up 9 bases and J gave up 7 bases; unmatched junction bases: 10. This CDR3 is built from 14 residues. CDR1 is MNHNS and CDR2 is SASEGT in the germline V gene.

The gene calls are TRBV9 and TRBJ1-1, with 8 positions matching TRBD1. Germline V gene data show CDR1 as SGDLS and CDR2 as YYNGEE. Unmatched junction bases numbered 6, after V lost 4 bases and J lost 4 bases. The CDR3 contains 14 residues. CDR3 coding DNA: TGTGCCAGCAGCACAGGGACAGGAAGCACTGAAGCTTTCTTT. It specifies CASSTGTGSTEAFF.

The CDR3 here is CASQGPNTEAFF. The CDR3 coding sequence is TGTGCCAGTCAGGGTCCTAACACTGAAGCTTTCTTT. The chain employs TRBV9 and TRBJ1-1; D might be TRBD1 (5 bases). Germline V gives CDR1 SGDLS, CDR2 YYNGEE. The ends were cut back, 8 bases at V and 2 bases at J, with 10 bases in the middle. There are 12 residues in the CDR3.

This clone has only a few counts. This chain joins TRBV28 and TRBJ2-2; 12 bases map to TRBD2. The CDR3 extends over 15 amino acids. Germline lookup yields CDR1 MDHEN and CDR2 SYDVKM. Losses at the gene ends were 3 bases for V and 7 bases for J; bases not matched to a gene: 3. The CDR3 DNA reads as TGTGCCAGCAGTTTTGGACTAGCGGGGATCGGGGAGCTGTTTTTT. Its protein product is CASSFGLAGIGELFF.

This chain joins TRBV25-1 and TRBJ2-3, with D possibly matching TRBD2 (5 bases). The V gene's germline CDR1 is MGHDK and CDR2 SYGVNS. V lost 3 bases to trimming and J lost 10 bases, with 14 bases between them. The CDR3 extends over 13 amino acids. As DNA, the CDR3 is TGTGCCAGCAGTGATACGTACTCGGAGGCGCAGTATTTT. Its translation is CASSDTYSEAQYF.

The chain joins TRBV27 to TRBJ2-2; 8 bases are shared with TRBD1. The V gene end was trimmed by 2 bases and the J gene end by 6 bases; junction bases not matched to a gene: 11. This CDR3 comprises 17 residues. The germline gives CDR1 MNHEY, CDR2 SMNVEV (reference sequence). As DNA, the CDR3 is TGTGCCAGCAGTTTAAATGGGGGACAGGTTAACGCCGGGGAGCTGTTTTTT. This encodes CASSLNGGQVNAGELFF.

This sequence joins TRBV27 and TRBJ2-2; 10 bases align to TRBD2. The CDR3 is 16 amino acids. Germline CDR1 is MNHEY and CDR2 is SMNVEV (reference sequence). The V gene end was trimmed by 5 bases and the J gene end by 2 bases; junction bases not matched to a gene: 5. In nucleotides, the CDR3 is TGTGCCAGCAGTGCTAGCGGGAGAGTCAACACCGGGGAGCTGTTTTTT. It translates to CASSASGRVNTGELFF.

The V call is TRBV28, the J call TRBJ2-7, with 15 bases matching TRBD2. The trim removed 1 base at V and 5 bases at J, leaving 15 bases unmatched. CDR1 MDHEN and CDR2 SYDVKM come from the germline V gene. This CDR3 spans 20 amino acids. The DNA for the CDR3 is TGTGCCAGCAGTTTATCCCTTGGACTAGCGGGGGGGTCTGATTTGGACGAGCAGTACTTC. Translation: CASSLSLGLAGGSDLDEQYF.

The chain is built from TRBV6-4 and TRBJ2-2, with 12 bases identical to TRBD2. CDR1 and CDR2 from the germline V gene are MRHNA and SNTAGT. The CDR3 totals 15 residues. Germline trimming cut 4 bases from V and 3 bases from J; bases unmatched to any gene: 0. CDR3 residues: CASSGLAGDTGELFF. CDR3 in DNA: TGTGCCAGCAGTGGACTAGCGGGAGACACCGGGGAGCTGTTTTTT.

This clone was detected a few times. The V gene is TRBV15, the J gene TRBJ1-6; no firm D call. This CDR3 comprises 17 residues. CDR1 is LNHNV and CDR2 is YYDKDF in the germline V gene (reference sequence). Trimming took off 4 bases at V and 0 bases at J, with 13 bases between the two ends. In DNA form, the CDR3 reads TGTGCCACCAGCACTCGACACAAGGCCTCCTATAATTCACCCCTCCACTTT. It translates to CATSTRHKASYNSPLHF.

This clone has more than one count but fewer than ten. The chain uses TRBV28 and TRBJ2-2, with 9 positions matching TRBD1. Germline CDR1 MDHEN, CDR2 SYDVKM. Trimming took 3 bases from V and 7 from J; bases not matched to a gene: 9. CDR3 size: 16 residues. CDR3 nucleotide sequence: TGTGCCAGCAGTTTCCTCGGACAGGGGACGGACGGGGAGCTGTTTTTT. It is translated as CASSFLGQGTDGELFF.

The V gene is TRBV28, the J gene TRBJ1-2; no reliable D call. In germline, CDR1 is MDHEN, CDR2 SYDVKM. With 4 bases removed from V and 1 base from J, the gap between germline ends came to 13 bases. This CDR3 is built from 15 residues. In DNA form, the CDR3 reads TGTGCCAGCAGTTCTCTCTACAGAGATAACTATGGCTACACCTTC. Translated: CASSSLYRDNYGYTF.

The CDR3 DNA reads TGTGCCAGCAGCCCAGACGGATTGAACACTGAAGCTTTCTTT. It specifies CASSPDGLNTEAFF. The V call is TRBV11-2, the J call TRBJ1-1; D unresolved. The germline gives CDR1 SGHAT, CDR2 FQNNGV. The V and J ends lost 5 bases and 0 bases respectively, with 10 bases between them. The CDR3 sequence is 14 residues long.

The chain recombines TRBV28 with TRBJ1-2; the D is unclear. The CDR3 has 13 residues. The V and J ends lost 7 bases and 4 bases respectively, with 13 bases between them. In germline, CDR1 is MDHEN, CDR2 SYDVKM. The CDR3 region is CASTSNIVYGYTF. The CDR3 coding sequence is TGTGCCAGCACCTCAAACATTGTCTATGGCTACACCTTC.

This clone was detected only a few times. V usage is TRBV12-3 or TRBV12-4 and J usage is TRBJ2-7; tentatively, D is TRBD1 or TRBD2 (5 bases each). CDR3 length: 16 amino acids. The V and J ends lost 6 bases and 4 bases respectively, with 22 bases between them. DNA of the CDR3: TGTGCCAGCAGCCGTGGAGTCGGGGCCCGACGATACGAGCAGTACTTC. Amino acid sequence: CASSRGVGARRYEQYF.

The genes are TRBV27 and TRBJ1-2; D is ambiguous. Trimming left V 0 bases short and J 10 bases short, with 12 bases between. This CDR3 has 13 residues. Germline V gives CDR1 MNHEY, CDR2 SMNVEV (reference sequence). The CDR3 reads CASSLSAGSLYTF. The CDR3 bases are TGTGCCAGCAGTTTATCGGCAGGTTCCCTCTACACCTTC.

The V and J genes are TRBV20-1 and TRBJ2-7, with 12 bases lining up with TRBD2. This CDR3 is built from 16 residues. Trimming cost V 0 bases and J 3 bases; bases outside gene matches: 6. In germline, CDR1 is DFQATT, CDR2 SNEGSKA (reference sequence). CDR3 in amino acids: CSARDHLAGGIYEQYF. CDR3 coding DNA: TGCAGTGCTAGAGATCACCTAGCGGGAGGGATCTACGAGCAGTACTTC.

This clone was counted a few times. The CDR3 nucleotides are TGTGCCAGCTCCTCGGGGAGAGGGGGCCGAGGCACAGATACGCAGTATTTT. It encodes CASSSGRGGRGTDTQYF. The chain joins TRBV28 to TRBJ2-3, with 7 bases matching TRBD1. The CDR3 consists of 17 residues. J was trimmed by 1 base and V by 8 bases; bases with no gene match: 15. Germline V gene data show CDR1 as MDHEN and CDR2 as SYDVKM.

This clone was seen more than once but under ten times. V is TRBV10-3 and J is TRBJ2-2; no clear D. V lost 3 bases, J lost 5 bases, and 10 bases lay in between. This CDR3 is built from 14 residues. Germline CDR1 and CDR2: ENHRY and SYGVKD. Here the CDR3 DNA reads TGTGCCATCAGTGATGAGACTCCGACCGGGGAGCTGTTTTTT. Its translation is CAISDETPTGELFF.

The chain couples TRBV4-2 to TRBJ2-3; D call uncertain. CDR1 is LGHNA and CDR2 is YNFKEQ in the germline V gene. The CDR3 is 16 amino acids. Trimming pared 4 bases from V and 2 bases from J, leaving 16 bases between. The CDR3 DNA is TGTGCCAGCAGCCCAGCCCTCGGCGGTAACACAGATACGCAGTATTTT. Its translation: CASSPALGGNTDTQYF.

This CDR3 is CASSLGSFRDLFF. The CDR3 DNA is TGTGCCAGCAGCCTCGGGAGTTTTCGAGACCTGTTTTTT. V is TRBV7-8 and J is TRBJ1-4; D gene unclear. Germline loops: CDR1 SGHVS, CDR2 FQNEAQ. V was clipped by 5 bases and J by 14 bases, with 18 bases between them. This CDR3 comprises 13 residues.

This rearrangement joins TRBV28 to TRBJ2-7, with 7 bases lining up with TRBD1. With V trimmed by 7 bases and J by 0 bases, 12 bases remained unmatched. In germline, CDR1 is MDHEN, CDR2 SYDVKM. The CDR3 is made up of 16 amino acids. For the CDR3, the DNA is TGTGCCAGCACCAAAGGGAAGGGACAGATCTCCTACGAGCAGTACTTC. It translates to CASTKGKGQISYEQYF.

This clone came up a few times. The rearrangement uses TRBV6-1 and TRBJ2-2; D tentatively reads TRBD1 or TRBD2 (6 bases each). The V gene's germline CDR1 is MNHNS and CDR2 SASEGT. The CDR3 has 15 residues. The ends were cut back, 6 bases at V and 3 bases at J, with 14 bases in the middle. DNA of the CDR3: TGTGCCAGCAGCCAGCGTGGGGGGCACACCGGGGAGCTGTTTTTT. Its translation: CASSQRGGHTGELFF.